This TCR beta chain came from a study of T-cell reconstitution after alpha-beta-depleted transplantation in children. For TCRbeta, the library was prepared with unique molecular identifiers. TCRdb re-called the PCR reads with MiXCR, one entry per CDR3 protein. The table shows under 450,000 distinct CDR3 sequences, with about 16% occurring only once. Note on this clonotype: The target antigen is unknown.

V gave up 4 bases and J gave up 4 bases; unmatched junction bases: 6. The germline gives CDR1 SGHRS, CDR2 YFSETQ. CDR3 length: 14 residues. Study observations and caveats: There were some patients whose high TCRbeta diversity at day 60 came from surviving recipient T cells and thymic progenitors. Newly made T cells mostly supplied T-cell counts and diversity one year after transplant. Several hundred expanded graft clones reportedly were the source of alpha-beta T cells about two months after transplant.

Source: PBMCs, mostly from graft donor cells, taken 360 days after TCRalphabeta/CD19-depleted stem cell transplant. The clonotype comes from a boy under two years old who had a stem cell transplant for Wiskott-Aldrich syndrome, so the T cells may come from the graft donor. The chain employs TRBV5-1 and TRBJ2-7, with 9 bases identical to TRBD1. The CDR3 loop is CASSPQGAKYEQYF. CDR3 nucleotide sequence: TGCGCCAGCAGCCCACAGGGGGCTAAATACGAGCAGTACTTC.